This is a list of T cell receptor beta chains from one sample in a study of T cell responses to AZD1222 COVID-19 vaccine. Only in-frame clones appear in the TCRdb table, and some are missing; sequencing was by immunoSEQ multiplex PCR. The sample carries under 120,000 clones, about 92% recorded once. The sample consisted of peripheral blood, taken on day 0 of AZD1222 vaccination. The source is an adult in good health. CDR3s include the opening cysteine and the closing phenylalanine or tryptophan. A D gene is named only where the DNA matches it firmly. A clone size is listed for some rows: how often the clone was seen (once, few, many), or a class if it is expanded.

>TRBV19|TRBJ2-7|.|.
CASSIEGGTSYEQYF
TGTGCCAGTAGTATAGAGGGGGGAACCTCCTACGAGCAGTACTTC
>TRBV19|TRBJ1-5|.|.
CASTLKKEGLKPQHF
TGTGCCAGTACCCTAAAGAAAGAGGGCTTGAAGCCCCAGCATTTT
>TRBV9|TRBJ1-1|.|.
CASNPLGTGVRGTEAFF
TGTGCCAGCAACCCTCTGGGGACGGGAGTGAGGGGCACTGAAGCTTTCTTT
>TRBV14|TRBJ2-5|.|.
CASSKGGPRRETQYF
TGTGCCAGCAGCAAGGGGGGACCCCGGAGGGAGACCCAGTACTTC
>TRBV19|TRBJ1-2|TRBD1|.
CASRTGGYGYTF
TGTGCCAGTAGGACAGGGGGCTATGGCTACACCTTC
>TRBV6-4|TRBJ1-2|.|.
CASSDSYGYTF
TGTGCCAGCAGTGACAGCTATGGCTACACCTTC
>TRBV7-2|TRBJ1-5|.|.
CASSPQGMLANQPQHF
TGTGCCAGCAGCCCCCAGGGGATGTTAGCGAATCAGCCCCAGCATTTT
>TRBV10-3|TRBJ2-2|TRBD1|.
CAISESRGHTGELFF
TGTGCCATCAGTGAGTCAAGGGGGCACACCGGGGAGCTGTTTTTT
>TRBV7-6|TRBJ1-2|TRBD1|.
CASSPTPKGQGKYGYTF
TGTGCCAGCAGCCCAACACCAAAGGGACAGGGCAAGTATGGCTACACCTTC
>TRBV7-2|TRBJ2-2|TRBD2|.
CASSLSRGGTGELFF
TGTGCCAGCAGCTTAAGCCGGGGGGGCACCGGGGAGCTGTTTTTT
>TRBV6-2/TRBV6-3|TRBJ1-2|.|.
CASSAVAYYGYTF
TGTGCCAGCAGTGCCGTGGCCTACTATGGCTACACCTTC
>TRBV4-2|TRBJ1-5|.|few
CASSQEAGSDQPQHF
TGTGCCAGCAGCCAAGAGGCGGGTTCCGATCAGCCCCAGCATTTT
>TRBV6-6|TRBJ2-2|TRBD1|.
CASKTGALDTGELFF
TGTGCCAGCAAAACAGGGGCCTTGGACACCGGGGAGCTGTTTTTT
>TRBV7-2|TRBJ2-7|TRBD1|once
CASSLRQGNEQYF
TGTGCCAGCAGCTTAAGACAGGGCAACGAGCAGTACTTC
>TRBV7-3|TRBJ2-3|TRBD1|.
CASSFRTGGTDTQYF
TGTGCCAGCAGCTTTAGGACAGGGGGCACAGATACGCAGTATTTT
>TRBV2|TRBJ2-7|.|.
CASKVQSRSEQYF
TGTGCCAGCAAGGTTCAATCTAGGAGCGAGCAGTACTTC
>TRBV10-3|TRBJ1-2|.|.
CAINTRGWDGYTF
TGTGCCATCAATACACGCGGATGGGATGGCTACACCTTC
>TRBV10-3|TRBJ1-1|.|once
CAIKLSGLDTEAFF
TGTGCCATCAAATTATCGGGGCTGGACACTGAAGCTTTCTTT
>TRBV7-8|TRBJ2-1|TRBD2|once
CASSFAGGFWEQFF
TGTGCCAGCAGCTTCGCGGGAGGGTTTTGGGAGCAGTTCTTC
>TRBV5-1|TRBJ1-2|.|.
CASSLDADYGYTF
TGCGCCAGCAGCTTGGATGCGGACTATGGCTACACCTTC
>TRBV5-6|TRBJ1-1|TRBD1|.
CASSFGAGGYAEAFF
TGTGCCAGCAGCTTTGGGGCAGGGGGCTATGCTGAAGCTTTCTTT
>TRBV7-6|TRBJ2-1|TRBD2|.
CASSWTSGVLNEQFF
TGTGCCAGCAGCTGGACTAGCGGGGTACTCAATGAGCAGTTCTTC
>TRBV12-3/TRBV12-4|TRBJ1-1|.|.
CASGYSMNTEAFF
TGTGCCAGCGGTTATTCCATGAACACTGAAGCTTTCTTT